The text below deals with one TCR beta chain. Enrolled during active infection, Seattle patients were then followed longitudinally. This sample is part of a study of blood T cell repertoires in COVID-19. Study as a whole: COVID-19 samples, acute and convalescent, were from the United States, Italy and Spain.

TCRdb's copy holds only in-frame clones and misses some; the assay was immunoSEQ multiplex PCR. The sample contains about 100,000 clones, approximately 86% of which appear only once. Material for sequencing was peripheral blood. This TCR was sampled from a woman aged 50 to 65 with COVID-19, enrolled during active disease.

CDR3 protein: CASSYARTEAFF. DNA of the CDR3: TGTGCCAGCAGTTACGCTAGGACTGAAGCTTTCTTT. This chain uses TRBV12-3 or TRBV12-4 with TRBJ1-1, with no clear D. V shed 4 bases and J shed 5 bases, with 8 bases lying between them. CDR3 length equals 12 residues.